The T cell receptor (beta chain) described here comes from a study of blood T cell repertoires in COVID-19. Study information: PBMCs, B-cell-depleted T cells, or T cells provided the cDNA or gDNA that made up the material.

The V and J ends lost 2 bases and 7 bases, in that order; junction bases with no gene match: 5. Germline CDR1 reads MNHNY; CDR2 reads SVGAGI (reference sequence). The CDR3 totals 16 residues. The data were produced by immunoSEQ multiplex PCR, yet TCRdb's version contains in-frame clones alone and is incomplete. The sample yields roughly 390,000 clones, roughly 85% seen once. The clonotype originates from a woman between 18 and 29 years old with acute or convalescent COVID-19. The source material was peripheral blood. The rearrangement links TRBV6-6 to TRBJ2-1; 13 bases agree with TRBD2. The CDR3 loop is CASSYPLAGGPNEQFF. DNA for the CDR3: TGTGCCAGCAGTTACCCACTAGCGGGAGGGCCTAATGAGCAGTTCTTC.